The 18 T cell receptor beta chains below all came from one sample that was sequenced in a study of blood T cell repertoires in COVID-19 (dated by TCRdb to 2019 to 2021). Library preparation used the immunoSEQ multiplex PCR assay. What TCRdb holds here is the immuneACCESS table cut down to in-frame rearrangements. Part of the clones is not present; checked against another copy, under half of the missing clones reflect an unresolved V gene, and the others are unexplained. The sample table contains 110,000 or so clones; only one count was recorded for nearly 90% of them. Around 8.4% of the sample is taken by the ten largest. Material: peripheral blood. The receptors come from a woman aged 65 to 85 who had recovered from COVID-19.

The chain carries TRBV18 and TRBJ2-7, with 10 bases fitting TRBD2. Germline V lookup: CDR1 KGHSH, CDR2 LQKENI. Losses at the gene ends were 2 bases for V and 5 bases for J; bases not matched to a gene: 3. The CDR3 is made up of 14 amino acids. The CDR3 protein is CASSPTSGANEQYF. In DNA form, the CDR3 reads TGTGCCAGCTCACCAACTAGCGGGGCGAACGAGCAGTACTTC. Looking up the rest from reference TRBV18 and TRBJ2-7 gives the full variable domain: NAGVMQNPRHLVRRRGQEARLRCSPMKGHSHVYWYRQLPEEGLKFMVYLQKENIIDESGMPKERFSAEFPKEGPSILRIQQVVRGDSAAYFCASSPTSGANEQYFGPGTRLTVT.

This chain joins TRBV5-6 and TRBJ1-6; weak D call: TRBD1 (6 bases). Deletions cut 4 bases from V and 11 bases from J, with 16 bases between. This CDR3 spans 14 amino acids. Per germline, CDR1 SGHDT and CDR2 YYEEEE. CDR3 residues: CASSPIQGRTPLHF. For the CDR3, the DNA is TGTGCCAGCAGCCCAATACAGGGAAGGACACCCCTCCACTTT.

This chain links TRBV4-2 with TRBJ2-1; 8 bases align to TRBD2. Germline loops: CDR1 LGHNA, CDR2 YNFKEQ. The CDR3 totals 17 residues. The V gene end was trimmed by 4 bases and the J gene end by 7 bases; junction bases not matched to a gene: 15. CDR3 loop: CASSLAGGAGGRNEQFF. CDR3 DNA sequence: TGTGCCAGCAGCCTCGCCGGGGGGGCGGGAGGAAGAAATGAGCAGTTCTTC.

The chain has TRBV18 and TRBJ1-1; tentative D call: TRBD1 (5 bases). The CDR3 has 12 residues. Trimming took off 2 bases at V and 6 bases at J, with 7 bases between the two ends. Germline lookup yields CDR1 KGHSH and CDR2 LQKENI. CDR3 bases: TGTGCCAGCTCACCAGGGGGGGCTGAAGCTTTCTTT. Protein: CASSPGGAEAFF. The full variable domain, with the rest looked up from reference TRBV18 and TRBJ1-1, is NAGVMQNPRHLVRRRGQEARLRCSPMKGHSHVYWYRQLPEEGLKFMVYLQKENIIDESGMPKERFSAEFPKEGPSILRIQQVVRGDSAAYFCASSPGGAEAFFGQGTRLTVV.

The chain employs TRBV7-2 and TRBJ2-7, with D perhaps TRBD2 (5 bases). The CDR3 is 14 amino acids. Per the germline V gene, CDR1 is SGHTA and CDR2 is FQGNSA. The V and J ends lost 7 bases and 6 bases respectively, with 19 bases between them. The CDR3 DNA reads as TGTGCCAGCAAGGTTTCCGGAACTAGTCGCGAGCAGTACTTC. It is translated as CASKVSGTSREQYF. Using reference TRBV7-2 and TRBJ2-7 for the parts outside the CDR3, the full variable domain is GAGVSQSPSNKVTEKGKDVELRCDPISGHTALYWYRQSLGQGLEFLIYFQGNSAPDKSGLPSDRFSAERTGGSVSTLTIQRTQQEDSAVYLCASKVSGTSREQYFGPGTRLTVT.

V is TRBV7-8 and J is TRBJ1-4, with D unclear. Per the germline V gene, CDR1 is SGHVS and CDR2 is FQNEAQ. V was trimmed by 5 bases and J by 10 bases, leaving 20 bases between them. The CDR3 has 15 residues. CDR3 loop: CASSRAGLREGKLFF. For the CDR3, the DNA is TGTGCCAGCAGCCGAGCGGGCCTACGTGAAGGAAAACTGTTTTTT.

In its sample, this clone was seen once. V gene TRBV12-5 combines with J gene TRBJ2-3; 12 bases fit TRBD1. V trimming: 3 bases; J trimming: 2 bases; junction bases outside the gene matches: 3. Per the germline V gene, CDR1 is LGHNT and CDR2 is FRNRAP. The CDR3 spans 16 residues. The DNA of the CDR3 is TGTGCTAGTGGTTTTGGGACAGGGGGCTACACAGATACGCAGTATTTT. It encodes CASGFGTGGYTDTQYF.

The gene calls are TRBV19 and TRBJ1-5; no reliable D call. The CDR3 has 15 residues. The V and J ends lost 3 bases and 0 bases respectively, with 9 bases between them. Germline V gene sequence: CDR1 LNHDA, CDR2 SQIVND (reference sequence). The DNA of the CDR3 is TGTGCCAGTAGTATTTATGGAGATAGCAATCAGCCCCAGCATTTT. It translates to CASSIYGDSNQPQHF.

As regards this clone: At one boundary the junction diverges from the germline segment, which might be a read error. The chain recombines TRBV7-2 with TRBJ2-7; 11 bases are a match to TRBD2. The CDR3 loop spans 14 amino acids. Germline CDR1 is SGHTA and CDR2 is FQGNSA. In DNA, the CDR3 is TGTGCCAGCAGCGTAGCGGGGGGGCCGGGGGAGCAGTACTTC. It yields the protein CASSVAGGPGEQYF.

The CDR3 coding sequence is TGTGCCAGCAGCCATACTAGCGGGAGAACAGATACGCAGTATTTT. Its protein is CASSHTSGRTDTQYF. The chain links TRBV4-2 to TRBJ2-3; 11 nucleotides line up with TRBD2. The CDR3 has 15 amino acids. Trimming at V came to 3 bases and at J to 3 bases, leaving 2 bases not matched to a gene. Germline loops: CDR1 LGHNA, CDR2 YNFKEQ.

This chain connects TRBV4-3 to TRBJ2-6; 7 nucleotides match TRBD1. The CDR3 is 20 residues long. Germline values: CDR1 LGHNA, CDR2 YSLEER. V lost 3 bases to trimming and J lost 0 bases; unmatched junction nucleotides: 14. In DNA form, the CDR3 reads TGCGCCAGCAGCCAGGGGGTACCGGGACAGATTTACTCTGGGGCCAACGTCCTGACTTTC. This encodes CASSQGVPGQIYSGANVLTF.

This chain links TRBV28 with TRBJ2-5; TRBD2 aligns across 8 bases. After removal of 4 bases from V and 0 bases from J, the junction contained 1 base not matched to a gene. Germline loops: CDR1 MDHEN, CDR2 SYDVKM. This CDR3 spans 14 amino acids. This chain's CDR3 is CASSSAGDQETQYF. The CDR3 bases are TGTGCCAGCAGTTCAGCGGGGGACCAAGAGACCCAGTACTTC.

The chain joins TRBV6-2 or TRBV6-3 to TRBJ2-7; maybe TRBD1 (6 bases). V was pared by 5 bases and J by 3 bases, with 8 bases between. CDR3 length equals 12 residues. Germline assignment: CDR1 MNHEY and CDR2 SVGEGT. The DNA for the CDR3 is TGTGCCAGCAGTATGGACAGCTACGAGCAGTACTTC. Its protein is CASSMDSYEQYF.

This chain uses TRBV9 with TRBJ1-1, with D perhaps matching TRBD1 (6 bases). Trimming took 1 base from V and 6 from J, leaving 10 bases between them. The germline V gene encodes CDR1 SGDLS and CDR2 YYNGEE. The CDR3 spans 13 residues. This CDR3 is CASSVSGGSEAFF. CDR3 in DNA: TGTGCCAGCAGCGTAAGTGGGGGCTCTGAAGCTTTCTTT.

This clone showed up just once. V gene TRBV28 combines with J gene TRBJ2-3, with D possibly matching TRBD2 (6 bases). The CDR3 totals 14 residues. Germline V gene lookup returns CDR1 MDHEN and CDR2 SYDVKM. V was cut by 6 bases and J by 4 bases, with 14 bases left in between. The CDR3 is CASRGLWGADTQYF. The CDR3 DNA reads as TGTGCCAGCAGGGGACTTTGGGGGGCAGATACGCAGTATTTT. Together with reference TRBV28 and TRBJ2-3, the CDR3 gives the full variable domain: DVKVTQSSRYLVKRTGEKVFLECVQDMDHENMFWYRQDPGLGLRLIYFSYDVKMKEKGDIPEGYSVSREKKERFSLILESASTNQTSMYLCASRGLWGADTQYFGPGTRLTVL.

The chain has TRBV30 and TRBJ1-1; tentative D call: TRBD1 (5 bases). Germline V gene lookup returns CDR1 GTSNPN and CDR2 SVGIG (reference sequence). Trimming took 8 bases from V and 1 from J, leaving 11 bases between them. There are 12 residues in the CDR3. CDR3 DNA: TGTGCCGGGGGTTCAGGGAACACTGAAGCTTTCTTT. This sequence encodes CAGGSGNTEAFF. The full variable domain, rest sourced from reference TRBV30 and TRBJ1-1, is SQTIHQWPATLVQPVGSPLSLECTVEGTSNPNLYWYRQAAGRGLQLLFYSVGIGQISSEVPQNLSASRPQDRQFILSSKKLLLSDSGFYLCAGGSGNTEAFFGQGTRLTVV.

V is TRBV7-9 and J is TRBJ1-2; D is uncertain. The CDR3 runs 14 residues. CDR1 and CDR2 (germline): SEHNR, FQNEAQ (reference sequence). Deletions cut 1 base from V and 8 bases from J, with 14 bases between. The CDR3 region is CASSLEMGRRGYTF. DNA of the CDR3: TGTGCCAGCAGCTTAGAGATGGGGAGGCGGGGCTACACCTTC. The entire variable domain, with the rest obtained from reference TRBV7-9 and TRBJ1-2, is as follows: DTGVSQNPRHKITKRGQNVTFRCDPISEHNRLYWYRQTLGQGPEFLTYFQNEAQLEKSRLLSDRFSAERPKGSFSTLEIQRTEQGDSAMYLCASSLEMGRRGYTFGSGTRLTVV.

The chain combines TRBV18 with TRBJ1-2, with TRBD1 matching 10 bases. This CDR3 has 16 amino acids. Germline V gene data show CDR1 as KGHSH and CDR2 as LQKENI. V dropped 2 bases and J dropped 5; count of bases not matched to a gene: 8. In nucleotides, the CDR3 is TGTGCCAGCTCACCAGAGACAGGGGGCCCCCCGTATGGCTACACCTTC. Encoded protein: CASSPETGGPPYGYTF.